The source of this T cell receptor beta chain is a study of T cell responses to AZD1222 COVID-19 vaccine. Study-level background: Whether given at about 4 or about 12 weeks, second doses were pooled.

V lost 2 bases, J lost 6 bases, and 17 bases lay in between. CDR3 length: 15 residues. In germline, CDR1 is LNHDA, CDR2 SQIVND (reference sequence). To note about this clone: Its cognate antigen is unknown.

Notes on the study in general: Compared with day 0, the breadth and depth of the Spike-specific TCR repertoire rose significantly after two doses of AZD1222. Vaccine-related CD4 TCRs covered spike, predominating at 160-218 and 743-854. Possibly, clonal diversity was underestimated; donors were largely white British and included more females.

Produced via immunoSEQ multiplex PCR; TCRdb's table is partial and in-frame only. The sample includes fewer than 130,000 clones, 80% to 95% of them seen just once. The sequence was obtained from an adult in good health. The source material was peripheral blood, sampled on day 0 of AZD1222 vaccination. The V and J genes are TRBV19 and TRBJ2-7, with D unresolved. The CDR3 is CASSITPGPTSEQYF. As DNA, the CDR3 is TGTGCCAGTAGTATAACCCCCGGGCCGACGAGCGAGCAGTACTTC.